This TCR beta chain originates from a study of blood T cells in healthy people across ages. The germline V and J ends were trimmed by 4 bases and 7 bases, with 23 bases remaining between them. The CDR3 extends over 16 amino acids. The germline V gene encodes CDR1 MGHRA and CDR2 YSYEKL. With a J-beta primer mix and a sample-barcoded 5' primer, a second PCR ran about 6 to 11 cycles. Each cDNA molecule was tagged by a template-switch adaptor with 12 random nucleotides. MiXCR, run by TCRdb on the 5' RACE reads, gives a single entry per CDR3 protein. This table holds roughly 1,500,000 distinct CDR3 sequences, roughly 40% found once.

What was sequenced was blood. The TCR comes from a woman between 18 and 29 years old in good health. The V and J genes are TRBV4-1 and TRBJ2-7; D is ambiguous. CDR3 amino acids: CASSRPPPRKYNEQYF. The CDR3 DNA is TGCGCCAGCAGCCGGCCCCCTCCCAGGAAATACAATGAGCAGTACTTC.